This section outlines one T cell receptor (beta chain) sequence together with its context. CDR3 length equals 12 residues. CDR1 and CDR2 (germline): SGDLS, YYNGEE. The V end lost 0 bases, the J end lost 6 bases, and 3 bases lay between the germline ends. The data were obtained in a study of blood T cell repertoires in COVID-19. About the research overall: Sites across the United States, Italy and Spain contributed samples from acute and convalescent COVID-19. Sources were T cells, B-cell-depleted T cells, or PBMCs; the material itself was cDNA or gDNA.

Under the authors' procedure: Quantification of nucleated cells was approximated via reference gene primer amplification. The table came from immunoSEQ multiplex PCR; TCRdb's copy has only in-frame clones and leaves some out. That table is the source of V, J and clone size, and D and trimming were worked out from the DNA. Here the sample spans some 180,000 clones, more than 70% being singletons. Material: peripheral blood. The V call is TRBV9, the J call TRBJ2-2; no reliable D call. The receptor was derived from a woman in her sixties or seventies with acute or convalescent COVID-19. The DNA for the CDR3 is TGTGCCAGCAGCGTAGCTTCCGGGGAGCTGTTTTTT. As protein: CASSVASGELFF.